Listed below are T cell receptor beta chains from one sample, sequenced in a study of shared clonotypes between healthy human individuals. Sequencing used immunoSEQ multiplex PCR; TCRdb keeps in-frame clones, though not all of them. This sample has about 700,000 clones, with about 92% found just once. The source material was naive CD8+ T cells sorted from blood. These receptors were taken from a man between 25 and 39 years old in good health. Both conserved end residues are part of each CDR3. A D gene is named only where the DNA matches it firmly. Size is omitted from some rows. Given values are once, few, many or a class for expanded clones.

J gene	clone size	V gene	D gene	CDR3 protein	CDR3 DNA
TRBJ1-2	NA	TRBV27	NA	CASSGRGVGYTF	TGTGCCAGCAGTGGCCGAGGGGTTGGCTACACCTTC
TRBJ2-2	NA	TRBV25-1	NA	CASSDDRLGNTGELFF	TGTGCCAGCAGTGATGACAGGTTAGGAAACACCGGGGAGCTGTTTTTT
TRBJ2-5	NA	TRBV11-3	TRBD2	CASSLRGTGAETQYF	TGTGCCAGCAGCTTGCGGGGGACCGGGGCAGAGACCCAGTACTTC
TRBJ2-7	NA	TRBV5-5	NA	CASIEGTEQYF	TGTGCCAGCATCGAGGGTACCGAGCAGTACTTC
TRBJ2-2	few	TRBV5-4	NA	CASSLGGFGLFF	TGTGCCAGCAGCCTCGGGGGTTTCGGGCTGTTTTTT
TRBJ2-1	NA	TRBV7-6	NA	CASSLGGTEQFF	TGTGCCAGCAGCTTAGGGGGTACTGAGCAGTTCTTC
TRBJ1-5	NA	TRBV11-2	NA	CASSLEDSRQPQHF	TGTGCCAGCAGCTTAGAAGACAGTAGGCAGCCCCAGCATTTT
TRBJ1-1	NA	TRBV7-3	NA	CASSLDWGGTEAFF	TGTGCCAGCAGCTTAGATTGGGGGGGCACTGAAGCTTTCTTT
TRBJ2-1	NA	TRBV6-5	NA	CASKERDEQFF	TGTGCCAGCAAAGAGCGGGATGAGCAGTTCTTC
TRBJ2-7	NA	TRBV15	TRBD2	CATSRDTSGYEQYF	TGTGCCACCAGTCGCGACACTAGCGGCTACGAGCAGTACTTC
TRBJ2-2	NA	TRBV11-2	TRBD2	CASSLDGLADYFNTGELFF	TGTGCCAGCAGCTTAGACGGACTAGCGGACTATTTTAACACCGGGGAGCTGTTTTTT
TRBJ2-7	NA	TRBV28	TRBD2	CASSLVSGRNAYEQYF	TGTGCCAGCAGTTTGGTGAGCGGGAGGAATGCGTACGAGCAGTACTTC